Each of the 21 T cell receptor beta chains below was sequenced from the same sample in a study of T cells in Graves' hyperthyroidism and ophthalmopathy (dated by TCRdb to the late 2010s). The library was prepared using multiplex PCR. TCRdb shows the sequencer as Illumina HiSeq 2000. Amplification of TCR beta CDR3 regions was carried out from RNA transcripts. The TCR CDR3 was subjected to a first round of RT-PCR using the HTBI primer set and the Qiagen OneStep RT-PCR kit. TCRdb reworked the public reads: Q25 trimming with fastp, MiXCR clone assembly, productive beta chains retained. Duplicate CDR3 protein sequences are folded into a single record with the most common DNA and genes. The sample records nearly 750,000 distinct CDR3 sequences, roughly 32% of which are singletons. Around a third of the sample lies in the top ten. Specimen: blood. These receptors came from a woman between 40 and 55 years old with Graves' hyperthyroidism.

Comment on this clonotype: A read error may account for a junction end that differs from germline. The chain carries TRBV10-2 and TRBJ1-1; tentatively, D is TRBD1 (5 bases). Germline CDR1 and CDR2: WSHSY and SAAADI. CDR3 length equals 14 residues. CDR3 nucleotides: TGTGCCAGCAGTTGGATTGGGGGGATCACTGAAGCTTTCTTT. This gives the protein CASSWIGGITEAFF.

This clonotype was picked up many times. The gene calls are TRBV19 and TRBJ2-5, with D uncertain. Trimming removed 6 bases from V and 5 bases from J, with 16 bases in between. There are 14 residues in the CDR3. In germline, CDR1 is LNHDA, CDR2 SQIVND (reference sequence). CDR3 sequence (DNA): TGTGCCAGTAGCGCGACCGCGAGTGGGGAGACCCAGTACTTC. This encodes CASSATASGETQYF.

This clonotype came up many times. The gene calls are TRBV20-1 and TRBJ1-6; 8 bases are a match to TRBD1. The length of the CDR3 is 13 residues. The germline CDR1 and CDR2 sequences are DFQATT and SNEGSKA (reference sequence). V shed 7 bases, J shed 6 bases, and the junction held 5 bases outside the gene matches. DNA of the CDR3: TGCAGTGGCCTGGGACAGGTTAATTCACCCCTCCACTTT. Translated: CSGLGQVNSPLHF.

This clonotype showed up just a few times. This chain uses TRBV20-1 with TRBJ1-5, with 10 nucleotides matching TRBD1. CDR1 is DFQATT, CDR2 SNEGSKA, per germline (reference sequence). Trimming removed 3 bases from V and 7 bases from J; junction bases left unmatched: 9. CDR3 length: 15 amino acids. The CDR3 is CSASPTGGLWQPQHF. The CDR3 DNA follows: TGCAGTGCTAGCCCGACAGGGGGCCTTTGGCAGCCCCAGCATTTT.

A word on this clonotype: Germline is not matched at one junction end, which may reflect a read error. This chain connects TRBV6-1 to TRBJ1-1; possible D gene TRBD1, 6 bases. CDR3 size: 11 residues. Germline CDR1 MNHNS, CDR2 SASEGT. The CDR3 DNA sequence: TGTGCCAGCAGTGAAGTCAGGGGAGGGAAGTTT. Its protein is CASSEVRGGKF.

The chain links TRBV4-3 to TRBJ2-2; maybe TRBD2 (5 bases). The germline CDR1 and CDR2 sequences are LGHNA and YSLEER. V shed 3 bases and J shed 3 bases, with 11 bases lying between them. The CDR3 has 15 amino acids. As DNA, the CDR3 is TGCGCCAGCAGCCAGAGGGTACAGTACACCGGGGAGCTGTTTTTT. This codes for CASSQRVQYTGELFF.

This clonotype was picked up many times. V gene TRBV7-8 combines with J gene TRBJ1-6; a possible D gene is TRBD1 (5 bases). V lost 8 bases, J lost 7 bases, and 9 bases lay in between. In germline, CDR1 is SGHVS, CDR2 FQNEAQ. The CDR3 has 12 residues. The CDR3 loop is CASGDRNSPLHF. In nucleotides, the CDR3 is TGTGCCAGCGGGGACCGCAATTCACCCCTCCACTTT. The full variable domain, rest sourced from reference TRBV7-8 and TRBJ1-6, is GAGVSQSPRYKVAKRGQDVALRCDPISGHVSLFWYQQALGQGPEFLTYFQNEAQLDKSGLPSDRFFAERPEGSVSTLKIQRTQQEDSAVYLCASGDRNSPLHFGNGTRLTVT.

The chain has TRBV11-1 and TRBJ2-7; D is perhaps TRBD1 (7 bases). The V and J ends lost 6 bases and 0 bases respectively, with 18 bases between them. Germline V gives CDR1 SGHAT, CDR2 FQDESV (reference sequence). The CDR3 has 16 amino acids. Here the CDR3 reads CASSPTSYRGSYEQYF. For the CDR3, the DNA is TGTGCCAGCAGTCCCACTAGCTACAGGGGCTCCTACGAGCAGTACTTC.

CDR3 in DNA: TGTGCCAGCTCTCCCCAGTCGGTACAGGGCAATCAGCCCCAGCATTTT. This codes for CASSPQSVQGNQPQHF. The J gene is TRBJ1-5, the V gene TRBV5-6, with TRBD1 as a possible D gene (5 bases). CDR1 SGHDT and CDR2 YYEEEE come from the germline V gene. The ends were cut back, 7 bases at V and 2 bases at J, with 19 bases in the middle. The length of the CDR3 is 16 residues.

This clonotype was observed a handful of times. The rearrangement links TRBV25-1 to TRBJ1-3; 7 bases match TRBD1. The germline V gene has CDR1 MGHDK and CDR2 SYGVNS. This CDR3 comprises 16 residues. Trimming removed 8 bases from V and 4 bases from J; junction bases left unmatched: 14. Here the CDR3 DNA reads TGTGCCAGCTCACCGACCAGGGGGATGGGAGGAAACACCATATATTTT. Its translation: CASSPTRGMGGNTIYF.

This clonotype was detected ten times or more. The chain combines TRBV25-1 with TRBJ2-5; 11 bases agree with TRBD2. Germline loops: CDR1 MGHDK, CDR2 SYGVNS. CDR3 length equals 15 residues. V shed 4 bases, J shed 4 bases, and the junction held 5 bases outside the gene matches. The DNA for the CDR3 is TGTGCCAGCAGTGTAACTAGCGGGAGCAGAGAGACCCAGTACTTC. Translated: CASSVTSGSRETQYF.

This clonotype was detected ten times or more. This chain uses TRBV7-2 with TRBJ1-5; D unresolved. The germline gives CDR1 SGHTA, CDR2 FQGNSA. Trimming pared 2 bases from V and 5 bases from J, leaving 4 bases between. The CDR3 extends over 12 amino acids. The CDR3 reads CASSLNDQPQHF. CDR3 nucleotide sequence: TGTGCCAGCAGCTTAAACGATCAGCCCCAGCATTTT.

The chain has TRBV7-2 and TRBJ1-5; D gene unclear. Trimming removed 5 bases from V and 5 bases from J, with 16 bases in between. This CDR3 has 15 residues. Germline V gene data show CDR1 as SGHTA and CDR2 as FQGNSA. In DNA form, the CDR3 reads TGTGCCAGCAGCCTTCAGGTGGCCGGGGATCAGCCCCAGCATTTT. Protein: CASSLQVAGDQPQHF.

This clonotype was recorded a few times. The chain combines TRBV27 with TRBJ1-6; 8 bases agree with TRBD1. Germline CDR1 reads MNHEY; CDR2 reads SMNVEV (reference sequence). Trimming at V came to 5 bases and at J to 3 bases, leaving 6 bases not matched to a gene. The CDR3 extends over 16 amino acids. CDR3 loop: CASSPWTGRYNSPLHF. In nucleotides, the CDR3 is TGTGCCAGCAGTCCCTGGACAGGGCGCTATAATTCACCCCTCCACTTT.

This clonotype came up many times. The V call is TRBV6-5, the J call TRBJ1-5, with no clear D. Trimming removed 0 bases at V and 11 bases at J, with 11 bases between. The germline CDR1 and CDR2 sequences are MNHEY and SVGAGI. This CDR3 is built from 13 residues. The DNA of the CDR3 is TGTGCCAGCAGTTACTCGGACGGGGAGACCCAGCATTTT. Protein product: CASSYSDGETQHF.

The V and J genes are TRBV7-9 and TRBJ1-1; possibly TRBD1 for D (5 bases). The CDR3 totals 15 residues. The germline CDR1 and CDR2 sequences are SEHNR and FQNEAQ (reference sequence). Trimming pared 2 bases from V and 6 bases from J, leaving 16 bases between. This CDR3 reads CASSLIELGASEAFF. In DNA form, the CDR3 reads TGTGCCAGCAGCTTAATTGAGCTCGGGGCCTCTGAAGCTTTCTTT.

The rearrangement joins TRBV6-5 to TRBJ1-2; 11 bases align to TRBD1. The CDR3 has 15 amino acids. Germline-derived CDR1 and CDR2 are MNHEY and SVGAGI. V lost 7 bases and J lost 5; bases outside the gene matches: 9. The CDR3 DNA follows: TGTGCCAGCAAAGTACCGGGACAGGGGGGGTATGGCTACACCTTC. Protein sequence: CASKVPGQGGYGYTF.

This clonotype was seen a single time. The chain links TRBV7-2 to TRBJ1-3; no firm D call. Germline V gives CDR1 SGHTA, CDR2 FQGNSA. Trimming shortened V by 6 bases and J by 4 bases, and 28 bases separated the two germline ends. The CDR3 consists of 19 residues. The CDR3 sequence is CASSYIPPRTNLWGNTIYF. The CDR3 nucleotides read TGTGCCAGCAGTTACATCCCGCCACGGACTAACTTGTGGGGAAACACCATATATTTT.

The table lists this clonotype with many counts. This rearrangement joins TRBV25-1 to TRBJ1-1; D not certain. The CDR3 has 13 residues. Per the germline V gene, CDR1 is MGHDK and CDR2 is SYGVNS. Trimming removed 6 bases from V and 1 base from J, with 9 bases in between. The chain's CDR3 is CASRYQGNTEAFF. The CDR3 region has the DNA TGTGCCAGCAGGTATCAAGGGAACACTGAAGCTTTCTTT. The complete variable domain, with remaining parts taken from reference TRBV25-1 and TRBJ1-1, reads EADIYQTPRYLVIGTGKKITLECSQTMGHDKMYWYQQDPGMELHLIHYSYGVNSTEKGDLSSESTVSRIRTEHFPLTLESARPSHTSQYLCASRYQGNTEAFFGQGTRLTVV.

The rearrangement joins TRBV6-1 to TRBJ1-5; 7 positions match TRBD1. The CDR3 totals 14 residues. V dropped 5 bases and J dropped 6; count of bases not matched to a gene: 7. Germline CDR1 is MNHNS and CDR2 is SASEGT. CDR3 region: CASSYQTGSQPQHF. The DNA of the CDR3 is TGTGCCAGCAGTTACCAGACAGGGAGTCAGCCCCAGCATTTT.

The chain has TRBV2 and TRBJ1-5; TRBD1 aligns across 10 bases. Germline V gives CDR1 SNHLY, CDR2 FYNNEI. This CDR3 is 16 amino acids long. The J segment lost 2 bases and the V segment lost 2 bases, leaving 3 bases of the junction unmatched. CDR3 nucleotides: TGTGCCAGCAGTGAAATCGGGACAGGGGGCAATCAGCCCCAGCATTTT. The encoded protein is CASSEIGTGGNQPQHF. Looking up the rest from reference TRBV2 and TRBJ1-5 gives the full variable domain: EPEVTQTPSHQVTQMGQEVILRCVPISNHLYFYWYRQILGQKVEFLVSFYNNEISEKSEIFDDQFSVERPDGSNFTLKIRSTKLEDSAMYFCASSEIGTGGNQPQHFGDGTRLSIL.